This T cell receptor beta chain was obtained from a study of shared clonotypes between healthy human individuals. Genomic DNA belonging to each subset was distributed in equal measure over several immunoSEQ plates. The repertoire was sequenced with immunoSEQ multiplex PCR; TCRdb's copy has only in-frame clones and lacks some. The table lists 2 million to 2.5 million clones, roughly 95% of them singletons. CDR1 is ENHRY and CDR2 is SYGVKD in the germline V gene. The CDR3 consists of 16 residues. Trimming cost V 0 bases and J 3 bases, with 14 bases left between them. The chain has TRBV10-3 and TRBJ1-1; D call uncertain. The TCR was taken from a man aged 18 to 29 in good health. The sequencing input was naive CD4+ T cells sorted from blood. Specified subset: CD45RA+ positively selected. CDR3 region: CAISESLTRRHTEAFF. Here the CDR3 DNA reads TGTGCCATCAGTGAGTCTCTGACCCGGAGGCACACTGAAGCTTTCTTT.